The clone carrying this T cell receptor beta chain counts as medium-sized. Its antigen is still unknown. Each CDR3 protein gets one entry after TCRdb re-called the 5' RACE reads with MiXCR. The sample consists of 6,000 to 8,500 distinct CDR3 sequences, approximately 3.6% of them appearing once. Time point specified: sample taken at primary tumor resection. This specimen comes from a study of spatial heterogeneity in lung cancer. Study-level findings and limits: Tumor mutation count correlated with how many alpha and beta TCRs expanded intratumorally.

The sequence came from a male donor with early-stage non-small cell lung cancer. Sequenced material: lung tumor tissue, taken at surgery.

In DNA form, the CDR3 reads TGTGCCATCAGGAGCCAGGGGAAGGATGAGCAGTTCTTC. Amino acid sequence: CAIRSQGKDEQFF. The chain carries TRBV10-3 and TRBJ2-1; tentative D call: TRBD1 (6 bases). Germline V CDR1 and CDR2: ENHRY, SYGVKD. This CDR3 contains 13 residues. V lost 6 bases, J lost 8 bases, and 14 bases lay in between.